This T cell receptor beta chain was sequenced in a study of blood T cell repertoires in COVID-19. At the level of the study: Acute and convalescent COVID-19 samples came from the United States, Italy and Spain. PBMCs, B-cell-depleted T cells, or T cells provided the cDNA or gDNA that made up the material.

Per the authors' pipeline: Amplifying reference gene primers gave estimates of nucleated cell counts. Libraries were prepared by immunoSEQ multiplex PCR; TCRdb keeps only in-frame clonotypes and omits some of them. The V and J calls and the clone size are those of that table, but D and trimming were determined from the DNA. Among around 140,000 clones listed, 88% were seen once. This clone was detected once. The source of this sequence is a man aged 70-80 years with acute or convalescent COVID-19. Sequenced material: peripheral blood.

The CDR3 protein is CASSPNSIYEQYF. CDR3 bases: TGTGCCAGCAGTCCCAACTCAATCTACGAGCAGTACTTC. The J gene is TRBJ2-7, the V gene TRBV2, with no clear D. Per the germline V gene, CDR1 is SNHLY and CDR2 is FYNNEI. CDR3 length equals 13 residues. V was shortened by 5 bases and J by 3 bases, with 11 bases between the two germline ends.